This TCR beta chain was profiled in a study of response to subunit inactivated influenza vaccine. This clonotype was found many times. What it binds is not known. Study-wide results and caveats: Each seasonal influenza vaccination recruits few new T cells, the authors suggested.

TCRdb re-analysed the RT-PCR reads in MiXCR, keeping a single row per CDR3 protein. The sample includes 860,000 or so distinct CDR3 sequences, 21% of them seen just once. Germline values: CDR1 SGDLS, CDR2 YYNGEE. The CDR3 totals 18 residues. V shed 0 bases and J 2 bases; nucleotides not matched to a gene: 3. This clonotype originated in a man aged 50-60 years who received an inactivated influenza vaccine. The chain has TRBV9 and TRBJ2-2; 14 nucleotides line up with TRBD2. This material consisted of PBMCs from blood, taken roughly 5 days after vaccination. The chain's CDR3 is CASSVGGLAGGNTGELFF. The CDR3 nucleotides are TGTGCCAGCAGCGTAGGTGGACTAGCGGGAGGTAACACCGGGGAGCTGTTTTTT.